Each of the 20 T cell receptor beta chains below was sequenced from the same sample in a study of blood T cell repertoires in COVID-19. Assay used: immunoSEQ multiplex PCR; TCRdb lists only in-frame clones, some missing. The data hold 110,000 to 150,000 clones, with roughly 78% observed a single time. The sequencing input was PBMCs or T cells enriched from blood (not recorded which). The source of these receptors is a woman aged 50 to 65 who had recovered from COVID-19.

The CDR3 nucleotides are TGTGCCAGCAGACGAAACAGGGGCATTAACACTGAAGCTTTCTTT. It specifies CASRRNRGINTEAFF. The V gene is TRBV11-2, the J gene TRBJ1-1; 7 bases align to TRBD1. The CDR3 loop spans 15 amino acids. V shed 6 bases, J shed 2 bases, and the junction held 9 bases outside the gene matches. Germline-derived CDR1 and CDR2 are SGHAT and FQNNGV.

Here the CDR3 DNA reads TGTGCCAGCAGTTCGCCGACTTGGACAGGGGGCTTCGGAAAAACTAATGAAAAACTGTTTTTT. It translates to CASSSPTWTGGFGKTNEKLFF. The V and J genes are TRBV28 and TRBJ1-4; TRBD1 agrees at 11 bases. V dropped 4 bases and J dropped 1; count of bases not matched to a gene: 17. The germline gives CDR1 MDHEN, CDR2 SYDVKM. This CDR3 is 21 amino acids long.

The chain uses TRBV5-1 and TRBJ2-7, with a tentative D call TRBD1 (6 bases). CDR3 length equals 15 residues. Germline lookup yields CDR1 SGHRS and CDR2 YFSETQ. The V and J ends lost 0 bases and 5 bases respectively, with 15 bases between them. The CDR3 nucleotides read TGCGCCAGCAGCTTGGGTCGACAGGTTGGTGACGAGCAGTACTTC. It yields the protein CASSLGRQVGDEQYF.

The chain recombines TRBV5-5 with TRBJ1-4, with a possible D match to TRBD1 (6 bases). Germline-derived CDR1 and CDR2 are SGHKS and YYEKEE (reference sequence). This CDR3 is built from 15 residues. The germline V and J ends were trimmed by 1 base and 8 bases, with 15 bases remaining between them. CDR3 DNA: TGTGCCAGCAGCTTGAGACAGGCGGAAGAAGAAAAACTGTTTTTT. Translated: CASSLRQAEEEKLFF.

V gene TRBV10-2 combines with J gene TRBJ1-5; 9 bases line up with TRBD1. This CDR3 has 16 residues. Looked up from germline, CDR1 is WSHSY and CDR2 is SAAADI. The V gene end was trimmed by 5 bases and the J gene end by 3 bases; junction bases not matched to a gene: 8. In DNA form, the CDR3 reads TGCGCCAGCAGTAGGAGGACAGGGGTTAACAATCAGCCCCAGCATTTT. This translates into CASSRRTGVNNQPQHF.

The chain employs TRBV24-1 and TRBJ2-2, with a tentative D call TRBD1 (5 bases). CDR1 is KGHDR and CDR2 is SFDVKD in the germline V gene. This CDR3 comprises 13 residues. The V end was cut by 5 bases, the J end by 6 bases, with 9 bases between. The CDR3 is CATSGMGPGELFF. CDR3 sequence (DNA): TGTGCCACCAGTGGTATGGGGCCCGGGGAGCTGTTTTTT.

V usage is TRBV5-1 and J usage is TRBJ2-2; 7 positions agree with TRBD2. Germline trimming cut 4 bases from V and 5 bases from J; bases unmatched to any gene: 11. The CDR3 contains 16 residues. Germline V gives CDR1 SGHRS, CDR2 YFSETQ. CDR3 protein: CASSPLGNGGTGELFF. The CDR3 region has the DNA TGCGCCAGCAGCCCTCTGGGCAACGGGGGGACCGGGGAGCTGTTTTTT.

The chain uses TRBV28 and TRBJ1-2, with TRBD1 identical over 8 bases. The germline CDR1 and CDR2 sequences are MDHEN and SYDVKM. The CDR3 has 12 amino acids. The ends lost 5 bases at V and 9 bases at J; junction bases unmatched: 5. CDR3 nucleotides: TGTGCCAGCAGTAAACAGGGGGTTAGCTACACCTTC. This translates into CASSKQGVSYTF.

This clone was recorded a few times. Within the sample, other DNA sequences also encode this same CDR3. This chain joins TRBV2 and TRBJ1-5, with a weak D call TRBD1 (6 bases). This CDR3 is 14 amino acids long. V lost 5 bases and J lost 2, with 10 bases in between. CDR1 and CDR2 from the germline V gene are SNHLY and FYNNEI. CDR3 residues: CASSIQGRNQPQHF. CDR3 DNA sequence: TGTGCCAGCAGTATACAGGGACGCAATCAGCCCCAGCATTTT.

The V gene is TRBV7-8, the J gene TRBJ2-5, with 8 bases fitting TRBD1. CDR1 is SGHVS, CDR2 FQNEAQ, per germline. With 2 bases clipped from V and 5 bases from J, the junction kept 1 base outside the gene matches. The CDR3 is 13 amino acids. CDR3 sequence reads: CASSLTGGETQYF. Written as DNA, the CDR3 is TGTGCCAGCAGCTTAACAGGGGGGGAGACCCAGTACTTC. Based on the CDR3 plus reference TRBV7-8 and TRBJ2-5, the full variable domain is GAGVSQSPRYKVAKRGQDVALRCDPISGHVSLFWYQQALGQGPEFLTYFQNEAQLDKSGLPSDRFFAERPEGSVSTLKIQRTQQEDSAVYLCASSLTGGETQYFGPGTRLLVL.

This clone was recorded only once. CDR3: CASSLIQGIGREKLFF. The CDR3 bases are TGTGCCAGCAGCTTAATCCAGGGAATAGGAAGGGAAAAACTGTTTTTT. The gene calls are TRBV7-3 and TRBJ1-4, with D possibly being TRBD1 (5 bases). This CDR3 is 16 amino acids long. V was pared by 1 base and J by 8 bases, with 17 bases between. Germline lookup yields CDR1 SGHTA and CDR2 FQGTGA.

This chain joins TRBV10-3 and TRBJ1-1, with 9 positions matching TRBD1. Germline V gene data show CDR1 as ENHRY and CDR2 as SYGVKD. With 7 bases clipped from V and 4 bases from J, the junction kept 4 bases outside the gene matches. The CDR3 is 13 amino acids. The CDR3 region is CAIKDRGVTEAFF. CDR3 sequence (DNA): TGTGCCATCAAGGACAGGGGAGTCACTGAAGCTTTCTTT.

The chain couples TRBV14 to TRBJ1-2, with D perhaps matching TRBD1 (5 bases). In germline, CDR1 is SGHDN, CDR2 FVKESK. The length of the CDR3 is 19 residues. Trimming pared 3 bases from V and 2 bases from J, leaving 25 bases between. The CDR3 here is CASSQEIWGVKTANYGYTF. In nucleotides, the CDR3 is TGTGCCAGCAGCCAGGAAATTTGGGGCGTTAAGACCGCGAACTATGGCTACACCTTC.

The chain links TRBV9 to TRBJ2-2, with 8 bases fitting TRBD1. The germline V gene has CDR1 SGDLS and CDR2 YYNGEE. The trim removed 6 bases at V and 3 bases at J, leaving 13 bases unmatched. This CDR3 region has 17 residues. The CDR3 sequence is CASKKEGQGAYTGELFF. CDR3 in DNA: TGTGCCAGCAAGAAGGAAGGGCAGGGGGCTTACACCGGGGAGCTGTTTTTT.

The chain has TRBV28 and TRBJ1-3; 7 nucleotides line up with TRBD1. Unmatched junction bases numbered 15, after V lost 7 bases and J lost 0 bases. Germline V gives CDR1 MDHEN, CDR2 SYDVKM. There are 18 residues in the CDR3. In DNA, the CDR3 is TGTGCCAGCACCCGTTACCTGGCCGGGACAGTCTCTGGAAACACCATATATTTT. Protein product: CASTRYLAGTVSGNTIYF.

The chain employs TRBV6-2 or TRBV6-3 and TRBJ1-5, with 9 bases fitting TRBD1. V lost 5 bases and J lost 3; bases outside the gene matches: 5. Per germline, CDR1 MNHEY and CDR2 SVGEGT. The CDR3 loop spans 15 amino acids. This CDR3 is CASSTGTGNNQPQHF. CDR3 nucleotide sequence: TGTGCCAGCAGTACCGGGACAGGGAACAATCAGCCCCAGCATTTT.

This chain uses TRBV7-8 with TRBJ1-2; perhaps TRBD1 as D (5 bases). Trimming took off 6 bases at V and 5 bases at J, with 13 bases between the two ends. The CDR3 spans 13 residues. Germline-derived CDR1 and CDR2 are SGHVS and FQNEAQ. The CDR3 loop reads CASSPVGRYGYTF. In DNA form, the CDR3 reads TGTGCCAGCAGTCCGGTGGGGCGGTATGGCTACACCTTC.

The chain is built from TRBV18 and TRBJ1-4; weak D call: TRBD1 (5 bases). Germline assignment: CDR1 KGHSH and CDR2 LQKENI. This CDR3 region has 16 residues. Trimming left V 3 bases short and J 5 bases short, with 16 bases between. CDR3 in DNA: TGTGCCAGCTCACCCGAAAAGGGGACTACCAATGAAAAACTGTTTTTT. Amino acids: CASSPEKGTTNEKLFF.

This clone was detected only a few times. This chain uses TRBV28 with TRBJ1-2, with a tentative D call TRBD1 (5 bases). Germline CDR1 MDHEN, CDR2 SYDVKM. V dropped 5 bases and J dropped 8 bases, with 18 bases sitting between them. This CDR3 has 14 residues. CDR3 protein: CASSLGRLWGGYTF. The CDR3 DNA follows: TGTGCCAGCAGTCTCGGACGGCTTTGGGGCGGCTACACCTTC.

This clone was seen just once. The rearrangement uses TRBV29-1 and TRBJ1-2, with a weak D call TRBD1 (5 bases). The ends were cut back, 5 bases at V and 6 bases at J, with 13 bases in the middle. CDR1 is SQVTM, CDR2 ANQGSEA, per germline. The CDR3 runs to 12 residues. The CDR3 DNA reads TGCAGCGTTTTAAATCCGGGGGATGGCTACACCTTC. Protein sequence: CSVLNPGDGYTF.